This entry is about one TCR beta chain. These data come from a study of shared T cell receptors in the human thymus. Only in-frame clones appear in the TCRdb table, and some are missing; sequencing was by immunoSEQ multiplex PCR. Here the sample spans 650,000 to 950,000 clones, 70% to 90% being singletons. The V end was cut by 0 bases, the J end by 2 bases, with 5 bases between. The length of the CDR3 is 13 residues. Germline assignment: CDR1 ENHRY and CDR2 SYGVKD. These same records also appear under a second study, on human thymus T cells. That investigation notes: Thymic material originated from resections removed in the course of corrective heart surgery. Usage of V and J genes appeared biased in thymic and blood repertoires. Highly overlapping thymic repertoires in unrelated individuals were reported by related research.

This receptor was identified in a girl under three years old with a congenital heart defect. This rearrangement joins TRBV10-3 to TRBJ2-7; weak D call: TRBD2 (5 bases). Sequencing was performed on thymocytes. This CDR3 is CAISESGAYEQYF. DNA of the CDR3: TGTGCCATCAGTGAGTCGGGAGCCTACGAGCAGTACTTC.